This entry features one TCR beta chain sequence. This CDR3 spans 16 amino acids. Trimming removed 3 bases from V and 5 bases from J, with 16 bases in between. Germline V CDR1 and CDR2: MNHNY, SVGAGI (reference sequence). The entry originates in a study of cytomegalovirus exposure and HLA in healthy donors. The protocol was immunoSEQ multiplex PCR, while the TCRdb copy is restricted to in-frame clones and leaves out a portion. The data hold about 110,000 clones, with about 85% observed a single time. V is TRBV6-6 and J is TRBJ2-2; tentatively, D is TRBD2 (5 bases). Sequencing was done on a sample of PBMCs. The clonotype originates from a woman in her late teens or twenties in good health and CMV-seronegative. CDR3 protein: CASSYGPQRRTGELFF. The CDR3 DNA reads TGTGCCAGCAGTTATGGGCCCCAGCGGCGTACCGGGGAGCTGTTTTTT.